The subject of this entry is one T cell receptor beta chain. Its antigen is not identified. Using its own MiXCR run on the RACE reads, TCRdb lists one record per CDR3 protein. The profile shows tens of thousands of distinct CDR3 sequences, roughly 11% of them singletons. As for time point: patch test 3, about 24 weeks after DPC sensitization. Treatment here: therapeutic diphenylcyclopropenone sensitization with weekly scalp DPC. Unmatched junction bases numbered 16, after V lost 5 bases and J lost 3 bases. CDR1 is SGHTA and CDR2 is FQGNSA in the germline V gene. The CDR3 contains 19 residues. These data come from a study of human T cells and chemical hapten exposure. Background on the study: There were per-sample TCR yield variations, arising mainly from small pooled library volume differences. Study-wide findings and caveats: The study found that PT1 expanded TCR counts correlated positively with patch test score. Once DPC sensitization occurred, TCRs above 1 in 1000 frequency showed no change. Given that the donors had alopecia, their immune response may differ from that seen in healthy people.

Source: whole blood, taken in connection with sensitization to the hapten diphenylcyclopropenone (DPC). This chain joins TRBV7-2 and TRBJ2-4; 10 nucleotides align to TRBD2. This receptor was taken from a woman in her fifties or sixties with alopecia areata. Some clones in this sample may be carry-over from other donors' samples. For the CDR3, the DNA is TGTGCCAGCAGCCCCCGCCAGCGGGGGGGCCCTTCGGTCAAAAACATTCAGTACTTC. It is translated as CASSPRQRGGPSVKNIQYF.